What follows are 32 T cell receptor beta chains derived from one specimen sequenced in a study of beta chain features in type 1 diabetes. As every portion of the isolated RNA was reverse transcribed, the sequencing read expressed TCRB transcripts. The repertoire was sequenced with immunoSEQ multiplex PCR; TCRdb's copy has only in-frame clones and lacks some. The sample consists of about 350,000 clones, around 20% of them appearing once. The sample comprised naive CD4+ T cells from blood. These receptors all come from a woman in her late teens or twenties in good health.

The chain employs TRBV2 and TRBJ1-5; 8 nucleotides align to TRBD1. The CDR3 is 14 amino acids. J gave up 7 bases and V 8 bases, and 10 bases lay outside the gene matches. In germline, CDR1 is SNHLY, CDR2 FYNNEI. CDR3 in DNA: TGTGCCAGCCTGCTGACAGGGGTTGGCCAGCCCCAGCATTTT. As protein: CASLLTGVGQPQHF.

This clone turned up a few times. This chain connects TRBV5-1 to TRBJ2-2; 8 positions match TRBD1. Germline CDR1 SGHRS, CDR2 YFSETQ. The CDR3 is made up of 15 amino acids. V was clipped by 0 bases and J by 7 bases; unmatched bases: 5. The CDR3: CASSLGQGAVGELFF. In nucleotides, the CDR3 is TGCGCCAGCAGCTTGGGCCAGGGGGCCGTCGGGGAGCTGTTTTTT.

Worth noting for this clone: This sample includes further DNA sequences coding for the same CDR3. The chain couples TRBV30 to TRBJ2-7, with a weak D call TRBD2 (5 bases). V was pared by 3 bases and J by 1 base, with 7 bases between. Germline loops: CDR1 GTSNPN, CDR2 SVGIG (reference sequence). The CDR3 is 12 residues long. This CDR3 is CAWRTGSYEQYF. The CDR3 nucleotides are TGTGCCTGGAGGACGGGGTCCTACGAGCAGTACTTC.

This clone was counted a few times. The chain carries TRBV18 and TRBJ1-5; D possibly corresponds to TRBD1 (6 bases). This CDR3 region has 15 residues. The V end was cut by 4 bases, the J end by 2 bases, with 12 bases between. The germline V gene has CDR1 KGHSH and CDR2 LQKENI. CDR3 nucleotide sequence: TGTGCCAGCTCACTACTGGACAGCGGCAATCAGCCCCAGCATTTT. It codes for CASSLLDSGNQPQHF.

The sample holds a few counts of this clone. The rearrangement joins TRBV7-2 to TRBJ2-5, with D perhaps matching TRBD2 (5 bases). TRBJ2-7 explains the end of the DNA better; the J call may be wrong. CDR1 is SGHTA and CDR2 is FQGNSA in the germline V gene. The CDR3 sequence is 16 residues long. CDR3 protein: CASSFRHPPRDYEQYF. The CDR3 region has the DNA TGTGCCAGCAGCTTTAGGCACCCACCGAGGGACTACGAGCAGTACTTC.

The chain employs TRBV4-1 and TRBJ1-2; tentative D call: TRBD1 (5 bases). V dropped 1 base and J dropped 10 bases, with 13 bases sitting between them. Germline lookup yields CDR1 MGHRA and CDR2 YSYEKL. CDR3 size: 13 residues. The DNA for the CDR3 is TGCGCCAGCAGCCAAGCGGGGGGGTTGGTCTACACCTTC. This gives the protein CASSQAGGLVYTF.

The CDR3 bases are TGTGCCAGCAGCTCCAGCCCGACTAGCGGGGGGGAGGACATTCAGTACTTC. Translating gives CASSSSPTSGGEDIQYF. The chain recombines TRBV7-2 with TRBJ2-4; 14 bases align to TRBD2. The CDR3 extends over 17 amino acids. Per germline, CDR1 SGHTA and CDR2 FQGNSA. Trimming at V came to 4 bases and at J to 8 bases, leaving 10 bases not matched to a gene.

The chain links TRBV19 to TRBJ1-4; no reliable D call. CDR3 size: 15 residues. Germline CDR1 LNHDA, CDR2 SQIVND (reference sequence). V shed 5 bases and J shed 4 bases, with 14 bases lying between them. The CDR3 nucleotides are TGTGCCAGTAGTCCCCCGGAGGAGCTTAATGAAAAACTGTTTTTT. Translating it yields CASSPPEELNEKLFF.

DNA of the CDR3: TGTGCCAGCACCCCCTGTCAGCCCCAGCATTTT. Translation gives CASTPCQPQHF. The genes are TRBV5-6 and TRBJ1-5; D not resolved. The V end lost 6 bases, the J end lost 6 bases, and 7 bases lay between the germline ends. In germline, CDR1 is SGHDT, CDR2 YYEEEE. The length of the CDR3 is 11 residues.

CDR3 sequence: CSVAEIQGTEAFF. For the CDR3, the DNA is TGCAGCGTTGCCGAAATCCAGGGCACTGAAGCTTTCTTT. This chain connects TRBV29-1 to TRBJ1-1; tentatively, D is TRBD1 (5 bases). This CDR3 is 13 amino acids long. The germline V and J ends were trimmed by 4 bases and 4 bases, with 13 bases remaining between them. Germline V gives CDR1 SQVTM, CDR2 ANQGSEA.

This clone was counted only a few times. The chain employs TRBV25-1 and TRBJ2-5; no definite D call. Trimming pared 7 bases from V and 0 bases from J, leaving 9 bases between. The CDR3 loop spans 13 amino acids. CDR1 is MGHDK, CDR2 SYGVNS, per germline. The CDR3 reads CASNTEYQETQYF. CDR3 coding DNA: TGTGCCAGCAATACAGAGTACCAAGAGACCCAGTACTTC.

This chain joins TRBV5-1 and TRBJ1-1; no definite D call. The CDR3 has 15 residues. Trimming took 1 base from V and 0 from J, leaving 10 bases between them. Germline V gene data show CDR1 as SGHRS and CDR2 as YFSETQ. The CDR3 nucleotides read TGCGCCAGCAGCTTGATCGAGGGAGTGAACACTGAAGCTTTCTTT. It yields the protein CASSLIEGVNTEAFF.

V and J are TRBV4-1 and TRBJ2-5; TRBD2 might be the D (6 bases). V gave up 4 bases and J gave up 1 base, with 10 bases separating them. This CDR3 is 14 amino acids long. CDR1 and CDR2 from the germline V gene are MGHRA and YSYEKL. CDR3 in amino acids: CASSPGTSQETQYF. Written as DNA, the CDR3 is TGCGCCAGCAGCCCGGGGACTTCCCAAGAGACCCAGTACTTC.

The CDR3 nucleotides are TGTGCCAGCAGCCGTCCCGCAGGGATCACTGAAGCTTTCTTT. This encodes CASSRPAGITEAFF. This chain connects TRBV11-2 to TRBJ1-1; D perhaps matches TRBD1 (5 bases). The CDR3 spans 14 residues. The V gene's germline CDR1 is SGHAT and CDR2 FQNNGV. V was pared by 5 bases and J by 4 bases, with 14 bases between.

This chain joins TRBV5-4 and TRBJ1-2; possibly TRBD1 for D (5 bases). Trimming removed 2 bases at V and 6 bases at J, with 8 bases between. The CDR3 contains 12 residues. Germline V lookup: CDR1 SGHNT, CDR2 YYREEE (reference sequence). DNA of the CDR3: TGTGCCAGCAGCTTCGACAGCCATGGCTACACCTTC. Protein product: CASSFDSHGYTF. Together with reference TRBV5-4 and TRBJ1-2, the CDR3 gives the full variable domain: ETGVTQSPTHLIKTRGQQVTLRCSSQSGHNTVSWYQQALGQGPQFIFQYYREEENGRGNFPPRFSGLQFPNYSSELNVNALELDDSALYLCASSFDSHGYTFGSGTRLTVV.

V and J are TRBV4-2 and TRBJ1-1; a weak D match, TRBD1 (5 bases). V lost 1 base and J 11 bases, leaving 14 bases between the germline ends. This CDR3 is 13 amino acids long. Germline values: CDR1 LGHNA, CDR2 YNFKEQ. This CDR3 reads CASSQGASGGAFF. DNA for the CDR3: TGTGCCAGCAGCCAAGGGGCGTCGGGGGGGGCTTTCTTT.

The V gene is TRBV5-1, the J gene TRBJ1-5; no clear D. With 1 base removed from V and 2 bases from J, the gap between germline ends came to 7 bases. Germline V lookup: CDR1 SGHRS, CDR2 YFSETQ. This CDR3 contains 14 residues. The CDR3 DNA reads as TGCGCCAGCAGCTTGTATCCCGGCAATCAGCCCCAGCATTTT. Amino acids: CASSLYPGNQPQHF.

This chain links TRBV7-9 with TRBJ1-2, with 7 bases lining up with TRBD1. Germline V gene lookup returns CDR1 SEHNR and CDR2 FQNEAQ (reference sequence). CDR3 length: 17 residues. V trimming: 2 bases; J trimming: 3 bases; junction bases outside the gene matches: 12. Written as DNA, the CDR3 is TGTGCCAGCAGCTTACGGCCCAGGGGGTATGGGGACTATGGCTACACCTTC. Translation: CASSLRPRGYGDYGYTF.

Only a few counts were recorded for this clone. The gene calls are TRBV5-1 and TRBJ2-7; D is uncertain. Germline lookup yields CDR1 SGHRS and CDR2 YFSETQ. The V end was cut by 2 bases, the J end by 5 bases, with 5 bases between. This CDR3 has 11 residues. Here the CDR3 reads CASSFLDEQYF. DNA of the CDR3: TGCGCCAGCAGCTTCTTAGACGAGCAGTACTTC.

The chain is built from TRBV7-9 and TRBJ1-3; D is possibly TRBD1 (5 bases). V lost 4 bases and J lost 0, with 13 bases in between. Germline CDR1 SEHNR, CDR2 FQNEAQ (reference sequence). CDR3 size: 16 residues. CDR3 region: CASSSGGGLSGNTIYF. CDR3 in DNA: TGTGCCAGCAGCTCCGGGGGTGGGCTCTCTGGAAACACCATATATTTT.

The chain is built from TRBV2 and TRBJ2-6; 8 bases match TRBD1. V lost 6 bases and J lost 0; bases outside the gene matches: 4. The CDR3 is 16 residues long. The V gene's germline CDR1 is SNHLY and CDR2 FYNNEI. The CDR3 loop reads CASRSGGNSGANVLTF. DNA for the CDR3: TGTGCCAGCAGGTCAGGGGGCAACTCTGGGGCCAACGTCCTGACTTTC.

This clone turned up a few times. The V and J genes are TRBV2 and TRBJ2-5, with 7 nucleotides matching TRBD2. Trimming at V came to 10 bases and at J to 5 bases, leaving 7 bases not matched to a gene. The length of the CDR3 is 12 residues. CDR1 and CDR2 from the germline V gene are SNHLY and FYNNEI. The CDR3, as DNA: TGTGCCAACTCCCGGGAGGACGAGACCCAGTACTTC. Translation gives CANSREDETQYF.

The chain has TRBV4-2 and TRBJ2-1, with 9 bases fitting TRBD2. The J segment lost 14 bases and the V segment lost 0 bases, leaving 8 bases of the junction unmatched. Germline CDR1 reads LGHNA; CDR2 reads YNFKEQ. This CDR3 has 14 residues. The CDR3 nucleotides read TGTGCCAGCAGCCAAGATGGAGTAGCGGGAGTGGAGTTCTTC. It encodes CASSQDGVAGVEFF.

The J gene is TRBJ2-6, the V gene TRBV7-9; D remains unclear. From germline, CDR1 is SEHNR and CDR2 FQNEAQ (reference sequence). The CDR3 spans 13 residues. Trimming removed 10 bases at V and 0 bases at J, with 7 bases between. The CDR3 coding sequence is TGTGCCACCTCTACCTCTGGGGCCAACGTCCTGACTTTC. Translating it yields CATSTSGANVLTF.

The CDR3 here is CASSTPGTGVEKLFF. CDR3 sequence (DNA): TGTGCCAGCAGCACTCCCGGGACAGGGGTTGAAAAACTGTTTTTT. This chain joins TRBV21-1 and TRBJ1-4; the table's D call, TRBD1, has no DNA check behind it. TRBV21-1 is marked as a pseudogene. The CDR3 has 15 residues.

The J gene is TRBJ1-1, the V gene TRBV30, with a possible D match to TRBD1 (6 bases). Trimming removed 0 bases at V and 0 bases at J, with 11 bases between. CDR1 is GTSNPN, CDR2 SVGIG, per germline (reference sequence). This CDR3 region has 15 residues. CDR3 residues: CAWSVGGAMNTEAFF. CDR3 sequence (DNA): TGTGCCTGGAGTGTAGGGGGGGCAATGAACACTGAAGCTTTCTTT.

This clone was counted a few times. The rearrangement links TRBV7-9 to TRBJ2-3; weak D call: TRBD1 (6 bases). Germline values: CDR1 SEHNR, CDR2 FQNEAQ (reference sequence). CDR3 length: 14 amino acids. Trimming shortened V by 4 bases and J by 2 bases, and 10 bases separated the two germline ends. CDR3 coding DNA: TGTGCCAGCAGCTCCGGACAGACCACAGATACGCAGTATTTT. Amino acid sequence: CASSSGQTTDTQYF.

In its sample, this clone was seen a few times. V is TRBV30 and J is TRBJ2-6, with 8 positions matching TRBD1. V lost 3 bases, J lost 0 bases, and 4 bases stayed unmatched. The CDR3 has 16 residues. CDR1 and CDR2 (germline): GTSNPN, SVGIG (reference sequence). CDR3 residues: CAWRDRVVSGANVLTF. Here the CDR3 DNA reads TGTGCCTGGAGGGACAGGGTTGTCTCTGGGGCCAACGTCCTGACTTTC.

The sample holds a few counts of this clone. The V call is TRBV30, the J call TRBJ1-2; the match to TRBD1 covers 9 bases. The CDR3 spans 11 residues. Trimming cost V 8 bases and J 6 bases; bases outside gene matches: 4. Germline V gene sequence: CDR1 GTSNPN, CDR2 SVGIG (reference sequence). Written as DNA, the CDR3 is TGTGCCCGGCGGGACAGGGATGGCTACACCTTC. Protein product: CARRDRDGYTF.

The chain joins TRBV7-2 to TRBJ2-5; TRBD2 matches at 10 bases. Per germline, CDR1 SGHTA and CDR2 FQGNSA. The V segment lost 1 base and the J segment 5 bases; nucleotides outside the gene matches: 7. This CDR3 spans 16 amino acids. This CDR3 reads CASSLGSGGSGETQYF. For the CDR3, the DNA is TGTGCCAGCAGCTTAGGTAGCGGGGGGTCCGGGGAGACCCAGTACTTC.

The chain links TRBV7-9 to TRBJ1-2; D unresolved. Germline CDR1 is SEHNR and CDR2 is FQNEAQ (reference sequence). Trimming shortened V by 2 bases and J by 2 bases, and 21 bases separated the two germline ends. This CDR3 contains 18 residues. This CDR3 reads CASSLRPRHQASNYGYTF. DNA of the CDR3: TGTGCCAGCAGCTTACGGCCGAGACACCAGGCGTCCAACTATGGCTACACCTTC.

Points on this clone: Other DNA sequences of this sample code for an identical CDR3. The rearrangement links TRBV4-1 to TRBJ2-2; D unresolved. Germline V gene data show CDR1 as MGHRA and CDR2 as YSYEKL. This CDR3 region has 12 residues. Deletions cut 1 base from V and 7 bases from J, with 4 bases between. This CDR3 reads CASSQVFGELFF. The DNA for the CDR3 is TGCGCCAGCAGCCAAGTCTTCGGGGAGCTGTTTTTT.